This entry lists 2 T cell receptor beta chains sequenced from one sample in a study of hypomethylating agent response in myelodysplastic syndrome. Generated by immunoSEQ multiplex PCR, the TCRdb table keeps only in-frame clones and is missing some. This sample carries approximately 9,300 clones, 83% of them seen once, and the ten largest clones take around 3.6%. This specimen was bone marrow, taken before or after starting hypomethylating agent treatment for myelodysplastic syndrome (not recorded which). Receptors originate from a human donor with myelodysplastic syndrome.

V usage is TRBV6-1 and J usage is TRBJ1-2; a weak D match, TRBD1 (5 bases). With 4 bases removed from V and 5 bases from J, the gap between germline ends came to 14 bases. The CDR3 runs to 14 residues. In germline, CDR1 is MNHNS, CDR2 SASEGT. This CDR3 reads CASSAVPGPYGYTF. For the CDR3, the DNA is TGTGCCAGCAGTGCGGTCCCGGGACCTTATGGCTACACCTTC.

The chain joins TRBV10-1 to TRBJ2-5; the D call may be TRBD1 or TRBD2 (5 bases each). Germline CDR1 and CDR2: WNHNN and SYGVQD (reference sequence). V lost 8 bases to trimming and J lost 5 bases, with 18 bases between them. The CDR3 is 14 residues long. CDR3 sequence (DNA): TGCGCCAGCGGTCACGGTGGGGGTATTGAGACCCAGTACTTC. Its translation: CASGHGGGIETQYF.